The 3 T cell receptor beta chains given below trace back to one sample, sequenced in a study of primary melanoma T cells and metastatic recurrence. Sequencing used immunoSEQ multiplex PCR; TCRdb keeps in-frame clones, though not all of them. The data hold just under 550 clones, with 74% observed a single time. Sequencing was carried out using melanoma tumor tissue. The receptors stem from a human donor with melanoma.

This clone occurred once. The chain combines TRBV6-8 with TRBJ2-3; 9 bases are shared with TRBD2. CDR3 length: 15 amino acids. Germline assignment: CDR1 MNHGY and CDR2 SAAAGT. V gave up 4 bases and J gave up 0 bases; unmatched junction bases: 2. The CDR3 DNA sequence: TGTGCCAGCAGTTCACTAGCGGGTAGCACAGATACGCAGTATTTT. Its protein product is CASSSLAGSTDTQYF.

The V and J genes are TRBV6-8 and TRBJ2-5, with 9 bases fitting TRBD2. The germline V gene has CDR1 MNHGY and CDR2 SAAAGT. The CDR3 has 18 residues. V lost 1 base, J lost 3 bases, and 12 bases stayed unmatched. The CDR3 loop is CASSYWPSGDPIKETQYF. The CDR3 region has the DNA TGTGCCAGCAGTTACTGGCCTAGCGGGGACCCTATTAAAGAGACCCAGTACTTC.

This chain joins TRBV19 and TRBJ1-1, with D perhaps TRBD1 (5 bases). Germline V gene data show CDR1 as LNHDA and CDR2 as SQIVND (reference sequence). The V end lost 3 bases, the J end lost 0 bases, and 14 bases lay between the germline ends. The CDR3 length is 16 residues. CDR3 bases: TGTGCCAGTAGTATTGGGCAGGGTCGAATGAACACTGAAGCTTTCTTT. Protein product: CASSIGQGRMNTEAFF.